Each of the 31 T cell receptor beta chains below was sequenced from the same sample in a study of early T cells in non-severe SARS-CoV-2 infection. TCRdb used MiXCR to reprocess the 5' RACE reads, holding one entry per CDR3 protein. Of under 45,000 distinct CDR3 sequences in the sample, about a tenth are singletons; the top ten hold more than 9.5%. The sample comprised whole blood. The source of these receptors is an adult who was a healthcare worker with PCR-confirmed SARS-CoV-2 infection or an uninfected control (not recorded which).

This clonotype has ten or more counts. The CDR3 region has the DNA TGTGCCAGCTCCGTAGACTTCGACAATTCACCCCTCCACTTT. This gives the protein CASSVDFDNSPLHF. This rearrangement joins TRBV18 to TRBJ1-6; D call uncertain. V lost 6 bases and J 7 bases, leaving 13 bases between the germline ends. The germline gives CDR1 KGHSH, CDR2 LQKENI. This CDR3 is built from 14 residues. Complete variable domain (other parts from reference TRBV18 and TRBJ1-6): NAGVMQNPRHLVRRRGQEARLRCSPMKGHSHVYWYRQLPEEGLKFMVYLQKENIIDESGMPKERFSAEFPKEGPSILRIQQVVRGDSAAYFCASSVDFDNSPLHFGNGTRLTVT.

Here the CDR3 reads CASSSGTTNSPLHF. For the CDR3, the DNA is TGTGCCAGCAGCTCCGGGACAACTAATTCACCCCTCCACTTT. J is TRBJ1-6 and V is TRBV7-9; the D gene is possibly TRBD1 (6 bases). Germline assignment: CDR1 SEHNR and CDR2 FQNEAQ (reference sequence). Trimming shortened V by 4 bases and J by 6 bases, and 10 bases separated the two germline ends. The CDR3 sequence is 14 residues long.

The table lists this clonotype with many counts. The chain is built from TRBV10-3 and TRBJ2-1; 9 bases align to TRBD1. The germline CDR1 and CDR2 sequences are ENHRY and SYGVKD. There are 13 residues in the CDR3. The J segment lost 15 bases and the V segment lost 5 bases, leaving 11 bases of the junction unmatched. The CDR3 bases are TGTGCCATCAGTCCCCAAACGGGACAGGGTCGGTTCTTC. Its translation is CAISPQTGQGRFF.

With respect to this clonotype: This may arise from a read error, as a much more abundant clone is one base away. The chain has TRBV7-6 and TRBJ2-5; D is ambiguous. The V and J ends lost 5 bases and 7 bases respectively, with 11 bases between them. The CDR3 sequence is 12 residues long. Germline values: CDR1 SGHVS, CDR2 FNYEAQ. In nucleotides, the CDR3 is TGTGCCAGCAGCCGCGCCATGGGGACCCAGTACTTC. Its protein product is CASSRAMGTQYF.

This clonotype was picked up many times. V usage is TRBV3-1 and J usage is TRBJ1-2; a possible D gene is TRBD1 (5 bases). Deletions cut 4 bases from V and 8 bases from J, with 17 bases between. Germline V lookup: CDR1 LGHDT, CDR2 YNNKEL (reference sequence). CDR3 length: 14 amino acids. The chain's CDR3 is CASSLGSPWGGYTF. Here the CDR3 DNA reads TGTGCCAGCAGCCTGGGATCACCGTGGGGCGGCTACACCTTC.

By frequency in the sample, this clonotype is medium-sized (0.01 to 0.1%). The chain has TRBV6-4 and TRBJ2-3, with TRBD2 matching 12 bases. Trimming cost V 5 bases and J 5 bases; bases outside gene matches: 8. This CDR3 contains 16 residues. CDR1 MRHNA and CDR2 SNTAGT come from the germline V gene. This CDR3 is CASSRLAGEPGDTQYF. The CDR3 DNA reads as TGTGCCAGCAGTCGACTAGCGGGGGAGCCTGGAGATACGCAGTATTTT.

The CDR3 DNA reads TGTGCCAGCAGCTCCCGACCCACACCCGAGACCCAGTACTTC. Translation: CASSSRPTPETQYF. The rearrangement joins TRBV5-5 to TRBJ2-5, with no clear D. This CDR3 contains 14 residues. V dropped 3 bases and J dropped 5 bases, with 14 bases sitting between them. Per the germline V gene, CDR1 is SGHKS and CDR2 is YYEKEE (reference sequence).

This clonotype was counted at least ten times. The chain joins TRBV2 to TRBJ2-7; a weak D match, TRBD2 (5 bases). The CDR3 covers 12 residues. V was cut by 7 bases and J by 3 bases, with 10 bases left in between. The germline V gene has CDR1 SNHLY and CDR2 FYNNEI. Here the CDR3 DNA reads TGTGCCAGCATTAAAGAGGGCTACGAGCAGTACTTC. It codes for CASIKEGYEQYF.

This clonotype has a handful of counts. V usage is TRBV30 and J usage is TRBJ1-2; D gene uncertain. CDR1 is GTSNPN and CDR2 is SVGIG in the germline V gene (reference sequence). Trimming pared 0 bases from V and 9 bases from J, leaving 17 bases between. CDR3 length: 14 amino acids. The DNA for the CDR3 is TGTGCCTGGAGTGTACCCTCCCGGATGCATAGCTACACCTTC. It codes for CAWSVPSRMHSYTF.

This clonotype was observed many times. V and J are TRBV30 and TRBJ2-3, with D possibly being TRBD2 (5 bases). The CDR3 extends over 12 amino acids. Germline CDR1 GTSNPN, CDR2 SVGIG (reference sequence). V lost 2 bases to trimming and J lost 5 bases, with 8 bases between them. CDR3 in amino acids: CAWSWRRDTQYF. Here the CDR3 DNA reads TGTGCCTGGAGTTGGAGGCGAGATACGCAGTATTTT.

This clonotype was detected a few times. V gene TRBV5-4 combines with J gene TRBJ2-1; TRBD2 aligns across 8 bases. This CDR3 contains 16 residues. Germline trimming cut 4 bases from V and 4 bases from J; bases unmatched to any gene: 10. Germline values: CDR1 SGHNT, CDR2 YYREEE (reference sequence). DNA of the CDR3: TGTGCCAGCAGCCCTAAGGCGGGGGGCGTTTACAATGAGCAGTTCTTC. This sequence encodes CASSPKAGGVYNEQFF.

This clonotype appeared many times. The chain links TRBV20-1 to TRBJ1-2; D perhaps matches TRBD1 (5 bases). This CDR3 has 12 amino acids. Trimming took off 6 bases at V and 5 bases at J, with 13 bases between the two ends. CDR1 is DFQATT, CDR2 SNEGSKA, per germline (reference sequence). The CDR3 DNA follows: TGCAGTGCCGGGGCTTCGGGGTATGGCTACACCTTC. As protein: CSAGASGYGYTF.

This clonotype was picked up many times. This chain links TRBV3-1 with TRBJ2-2; a possible D gene is TRBD1 (6 bases). Germline CDR1 is LGHDT and CDR2 is YNNKEL (reference sequence). Trimming removed 2 bases at V and 1 base at J, with 11 bases between. This CDR3 comprises 16 residues. The DNA of the CDR3 is TGTGCCAGCAGCCAAAAGACAGGCCTGAACACCGGGGAGCTGTTTTTT. Translated, it gives CASSQKTGLNTGELFF.

This clonotype was observed many times. The chain links TRBV20-1 to TRBJ2-7; 7 positions agree with TRBD1. V lost 0 bases to trimming and J lost 0 bases; unmatched junction nucleotides: 5. This CDR3 contains 15 residues. CDR1 DFQATT and CDR2 SNEGSKA come from the germline V gene (reference sequence). In DNA, the CDR3 is TGCAGTGCTAGAGAAGGGGGCCCCACCTCCTACGAGCAGTACTTC. This gives the protein CSAREGGPTSYEQYF.

This clonotype has a count of ten or more. The chain uses TRBV19 and TRBJ2-2; 10 bases are a match to TRBD1. The CDR3 runs to 13 residues. V shed 9 bases and J 7 bases; nucleotides not matched to a gene: 5. Germline V gene data show CDR1 as LNHDA and CDR2 as SQIVND (reference sequence). Here the CDR3 DNA reads TGTGCCAGCGACAGGGGGCGTATCGGGGAGCTGTTTTTT. This encodes CASDRGRIGELFF.

This chain connects TRBV5-1 to TRBJ1-2; TRBD1 aligns across 9 bases. V was pared by 1 base and J by 2 bases, with 3 bases of the junction left unmatched. The germline V gene has CDR1 SGHRS and CDR2 YFSETQ. CDR3 length: 15 residues. Here the CDR3 reads CASSLTTGGNYGYTF. The DNA for the CDR3 is TGCGCCAGCAGCTTGACGACAGGGGGAAACTATGGCTACACCTTC.

In this sample, this clonotype turned up many times. The chain carries TRBV19 and TRBJ2-2; 9 bases line up with TRBD1. The CDR3 runs 16 residues. CDR1 is LNHDA and CDR2 is SQIVND in the germline V gene (reference sequence). V lost 6 bases, J lost 5 bases, and 10 bases stayed unmatched. Here the CDR3 DNA reads TGTGCCAGTAGGGCCGGGACAGGGTTTTGGACCGGGGAGCTGTTTTTT. Translating gives CASRAGTGFWTGELFF.

Only a few counts were recorded for this clonotype. The V gene is TRBV5-5, the J gene TRBJ2-6; TRBD1 is a possible D gene (5 bases). The V gene's germline CDR1 is SGHKS and CDR2 YYEKEE (reference sequence). Trimming cost V 5 bases and J 1 base, with 7 bases left between them. There are 14 residues in the CDR3. The CDR3 sequence: CASRDSSGANVLTF. DNA for the CDR3: TGTGCCAGCAGAGACAGTTCTGGGGCCAACGTCCTGACTTTC.

This chain joins TRBV27 and TRBJ2-7, with D possibly matching TRBD1 (6 bases). CDR3 length: 17 amino acids. Germline lookup yields CDR1 MNHEY and CDR2 SMNVEV (reference sequence). Trimming stripped 0 bases from V and 2 bases from J, with 17 bases between. The CDR3 bases are TGTGCCAGCAGTTTATCGGGAATTGACAGGAGAGCCTACGAGCAGTACTTC. It yields the protein CASSLSGIDRRAYEQYF.

This clonotype was seen ten or more times. This rearrangement joins TRBV7-8 to TRBJ2-2; possible D gene TRBD2, 6 bases. V lost 5 bases and J lost 6, with 16 bases in between. The CDR3 runs 15 residues. Germline CDR1 is SGHVS and CDR2 is FQNEAQ. The DNA of the CDR3 is TGTGCCAGCAGCCGCCGGGACCGGGGGTCCGGGGAGCTGTTTTTT. This codes for CASSRRDRGSGELFF.

The V call is TRBV19, the J call TRBJ2-3; maybe TRBD2 (5 bases). The germline V and J ends were trimmed by 3 bases and 1 base, with 14 bases remaining between them. Per the germline V gene, CDR1 is LNHDA and CDR2 is SQIVND (reference sequence). The length of the CDR3 is 16 residues. The CDR3 is CASSISAHSGTDTQYF. CDR3 nucleotides: TGTGCCAGTAGTATCTCAGCACATAGCGGCACAGATACGCAGTATTTT.

The sample holds many counts of this clonotype. V gene TRBV11-1 combines with J gene TRBJ1-5; D gene unclear. The V and J ends lost 1 base and 0 bases respectively, with 7 bases between them. This CDR3 comprises 15 residues. Germline V gene data show CDR1 as SGHAT and CDR2 as FQDESV (reference sequence). CDR3: CASSLGANSNQPQHF. The DNA for the CDR3 is TGTGCCAGCAGCTTAGGGGCGAATAGCAATCAGCCCCAGCATTTT.

This clonotype showed up just a few times. The CDR3 loop is CAWAGGISTNEKLFF. In nucleotides, the CDR3 is TGTGCCTGGGCAGGGGGGATTTCAACTAATGAAAAACTGTTTTTT. The chain is built from TRBV30 and TRBJ1-4, with 7 bases matching TRBD1. CDR1 and CDR2 from the germline V gene are GTSNPN and SVGIG (reference sequence). The CDR3 loop spans 15 amino acids. With 5 bases clipped from V and 0 bases from J, the junction kept 6 bases outside the gene matches. Filled out from reference TRBV30 and TRBJ1-4, the complete variable domain reads SQTIHQWPATLVQPVGSPLSLECTVEGTSNPNLYWYRQAAGRGLQLLFYSVGIGQISSEVPQNLSASRPQDRQFILSSKKLLLSDSGFYLCAWAGGISTNEKLFFGSGTQLSVL.

The chain links TRBV4-2 to TRBJ1-3; D uncertain. The CDR3 spans 14 residues. Germline loops: CDR1 LGHNA, CDR2 YNFKEQ. The ends were cut back, 4 bases at V and 3 bases at J, with 10 bases in the middle. CDR3 nucleotide sequence: TGTGCCAGCAGCCGGGCAGAGCGTGGAAACACCATATATTTT. This sequence encodes CASSRAERGNTIYF.

The genes are TRBV9 and TRBJ1-3; D is unclear. Deletions cut 4 bases from V and 0 bases from J, with 8 bases between. Per the germline V gene, CDR1 is SGDLS and CDR2 is YYNGEE. CDR3 size: 14 residues. The CDR3 nucleotides read TGTGCCAGCAGCCAACAGAGCTCTGGAAACACCATATATTTT. Translated, it gives CASSQQSSGNTIYF. The whole variable domain, filled in from reference TRBV9 and TRBJ1-3, reads DSGVTQTPKHLITATGQRVTLRCSPRSGDLSVYWYQQSLDQGLQFLIQYYNGEERAKGNILERFSAQQFPDLHSELNLSSLELGDSALYFCASSQQSSGNTIYFGEGSWLTVV.

This sequence joins TRBV23-1 and TRBJ1-6; no clear D gene. TRBV23-1 is classed as an ORF, of uncertain function. Trimming cost V 3 bases and J 0 bases, with 3 bases left between them. The CDR3 loop spans 14 amino acids. In DNA form, the CDR3 reads TGCGCCAGCAGTCAGAGCTCCTATAATTCACCCCTCCACTTT. It is translated as CASSQSSYNSPLHF.

This chain links TRBV7-3 with TRBJ2-3; 7 bases match TRBD1. This CDR3 is built from 18 residues. Looked up from germline, CDR1 is SGHTA and CDR2 is FQGTGA. V lost 5 bases, J lost 0 bases, and 14 bases stayed unmatched. CDR3 sequence (DNA): TGTGCCAGCAGCCAATATCCGGGACAGACAACTAGCACAGATACGCAGTATTTT. It translates to CASSQYPGQTTSTDTQYF.

V and J are TRBV25-1 and TRBJ2-7, with D perhaps TRBD1 (5 bases). The CDR3 length is 12 residues. Trimming took off 8 bases at V and 4 bases at J, with 12 bases between the two ends. Germline CDR1 is MGHDK and CDR2 is SYGVNS. The CDR3 here is CASSNGAYEQYF. Written as DNA, the CDR3 is TGTGCCAGCTCTAATGGGGCGTACGAGCAGTACTTC.

The chain recombines TRBV19 with TRBJ1-2; the D gene is possibly TRBD1 (6 bases). Per germline, CDR1 LNHDA and CDR2 SQIVND (reference sequence). Trimming stripped 9 bases from V and 4 bases from J, with 15 bases between. The CDR3 has 13 amino acids. The CDR3, as DNA: TGTGCCAGCCAGCGTGGGGGGCTCTATGGCTACACCTTC. This codes for CASQRGGLYGYTF.

In this sample, this clonotype turned up many times. For the CDR3, the DNA is TGTGCCATCAGTGAGTTTCAGGGTGGCGACACTGAAGCTTTCTTT. Its translation is CAISEFQGGDTEAFF. The chain employs TRBV10-3 and TRBJ1-1, with D possibly TRBD1 on 5 matching bases. The V gene lost 1 base and the J gene lost 3 bases, with 12 bases spanning the gap. From germline, CDR1 is ENHRY and CDR2 SYGVKD. The CDR3 has 15 amino acids.

The chain is built from TRBV7-2 and TRBJ2-5; 10 positions agree with TRBD1. Germline loops: CDR1 SGHTA, CDR2 FQGNSA. V dropped 5 bases and J dropped 5; count of bases not matched to a gene: 5. The CDR3 contains 14 residues. The CDR3 bases are TGTGCCAGCAGCGTAGACAGGGGGCGGGAGACCCAGTACTTC. It translates to CASSVDRGRETQYF.